Listed below are T cell receptor beta chains from one sample, sequenced in a study of neurological immune-mediated disorders. TCRdb redid the calling of the 5' RACE reads with MiXCR, one entry per CDR3 protein. This table has tens of thousands of distinct CDR3 sequences, roughly 2.5% appearing once. Sequenced material: PBMCs. These receptors were taken from a man aged 50 to 59 with multiple sclerosis. CDR3s leave out the opening cysteine and the closing phenylalanine or tryptophan.

V: TRBV7-2
J: TRBJ1-2
CDR3: ASSEDRRTNYGYT

V: TRBV7-2
J: TRBJ2-1
CDR3: ASSLAYGNEQF

V: TRBV6-1
J: TRBJ2-2
CDR3: ASSGHGELF

V: TRBV9
J: TRBJ2-3
CDR3: ASSTGLAGDTQY

V: TRBV2
J: TRBJ2-2
CDR3: ASKPRTGNTGELF

V: TRBV10-3
J: TRBJ2-3
CDR3: AIKTLTAPTQY

V: TRBV20-1
J: TRBJ1-1
CDR3: SAHETANTEAF

V: TRBV4-3
J: TRBJ1-2
CDR3: ASSQGPESGARGYT

V: TRBV27
J: TRBJ2-5
CDR3: ASRRDRAFQETQY

V: TRBV6-5
J: TRBJ2-1
CDR3: ASSNPGTGLYNEQF

V: TRBV20-1
J: TRBJ2-7
CDR3: SASSREYEQY

V: TRBV5-6
J: TRBJ2-7
CDR3: ASSWDSGGVGVEQY

V: TRBV6-6
J: TRBJ2-7
CDR3: ASSSLSGALSYEQY

V: TRBV25-1
J: TRBJ2-2
CDR3: ASSSRVYDTGELF

V: TRBV20-1
J: TRBJ2-5
CDR3: SAEEETQY

V: TRBV6-1
J: TRBJ1-1
CDR3: ASREAAGIVNTEAF

V: TRBV3-1
J: TRBJ1-1
CDR3: ASSQDPANTEAF

V: TRBV28
J: TRBJ1-1
CDR3: ASSLGDRGNAEAF

V: TRBV10-3
J: TRBJ1-6
CDR3: AISGGAGGSPLN

V: TRBV12-3/TRBV12-4
J: TRBJ2-2
CDR3: ASSPGQGRSAGELF

V: TRBV7-2
J: TRBJ2-5
CDR3: ASSLGQIETQY

V: TRBV12-3/TRBV12-4
J: TRBJ1-1
CDR3: ASSPWGEENTEAF

V: TRBV7-2
J: TRBJ2-1
CDR3: ASSLGSGGYNEQF

V: TRBV27
J: TRBJ1-6
CDR3: ASTLYGSNSPLH

V: TRBV5-6
J: TRBJ2-4
CDR3: ASSLTQGIQRRIGIAKNIQY

V: TRBV20-1
J: TRBJ2-1
CDR3: SAGGGGVREQF

V: TRBV7-2
J: TRBJ2-1
CDR3: ASSLEGAKQF

V: TRBV4-3
J: TRBJ2-7
CDR3: ASSQDLHYEQY

V: TRBV5-1
J: TRBJ2-6
CDR3: ASSFRGTSGANVLT

V: TRBV12-3/TRBV12-4
J: TRBJ2-7
CDR3: ASSTYGEQY

V: TRBV7-2
J: TRBJ2-3
CDR3: ASRGATHNTQY

V: TRBV11-3
J: TRBJ2-1
CDR3: ASSQRRGRFYEQF

V: TRBV5-1
J: TRBJ1-2
CDR3: ASSLASTVYGYT

V: TRBV5-1
J: TRBJ2-5
CDR3: ASSLMRGRETQY

V: TRBV10-3
J: TRBJ2-1
CDR3: AIGGLAGGYEQF

V: TRBV4-2
J: TRBJ2-3
CDR3: ASSQDWGLSGDTQY

V: TRBV10-1
J: TRBJ1-6
CDR3: ASSESGRNSPLH

V: TRBV28
J: TRBJ2-2
CDR3: ASSLRGRTGELF

V: TRBV20-1
J: TRBJ2-5
CDR3: SARRGIIETQY

V: TRBV27
J: TRBJ1-5
CDR3: ASSFSRNSNQPQH

V: TRBV7-2
J: TRBJ2-7
CDR3: ASSSVGSMYEQY

V: TRBV20-1
J: TRBJ2-7
CDR3: SALAGAYEQY

V: TRBV11-2
J: TRBJ1-2
CDR3: ASSSIRTDRGSLYGYT

V: TRBV4-3
J: TRBJ2-1
CDR3: ASSLRGKDNEQF

V: TRBV5-1
J: TRBJ2-3
CDR3: ASRFEGRGTDTQY

V: TRBV7-2
J: TRBJ2-7
CDR3: ASSLVVGVSEQY

V: TRBV6-2/TRBV6-3
J: TRBJ2-7
CDR3: ASSYLSGGSYEQY

V: TRBV20-1
J: TRBJ2-5
CDR3: SATGEETQY

V: TRBV6-5
J: TRBJ2-2
CDR3: ASRPGQGTNLSPGELF